The next 26 T cell receptor beta chains were all read from a single sample in a study of cytomegalovirus exposure and HLA in healthy donors. A multiplex PCR was run with 60 Vbeta primers and 13 Jbeta primers. This table comes from immunoSEQ multiplex PCR, and its TCRdb copy is limited to in-frame clones, with some not included. Seen here are 120,000 to 150,000 clones, about 75% observed once, and the top ten hold roughly 0.7%. The sequenced sample was PBMCs. These receptors were taken from a male donor in good health and CMV-seronegative.

V and J are TRBV5-1 and TRBJ1-2; 10 bases line up with TRBD1. V gave up 3 bases and J gave up 9 bases; unmatched junction bases: 2. The CDR3 is 12 amino acids. Germline V gene sequence: CDR1 SGHRS, CDR2 YFSETQ. CDR3 sequence: CASSSDRGSYTF. In DNA, the CDR3 is TGCGCCAGCAGCTCGGACAGGGGGAGCTACACCTTC.

The J gene is TRBJ1-1, the V gene TRBV19, with TRBD1 matching over 7 bases. The CDR3 totals 17 residues. The V segment lost 5 bases and the J segment 5 bases; nucleotides outside the gene matches: 17. Germline CDR1 reads LNHDA; CDR2 reads SQIVND (reference sequence). CDR3: CASSRRTGGAMGTEAFF. As DNA, the CDR3 is TGTGCCAGTAGTCGGAGGACAGGCGGCGCGATGGGAACTGAAGCTTTCTTT.

CDR3 sequence (DNA): TGCGCCAGCAGCCCAGTAGGGGGCCTCTCTTCACCCCTCCACTTT. Translating it yields CASSPVGGLSSPLHF. The rearrangement uses TRBV5-1 and TRBJ1-6; the match to TRBD1 covers 7 bases. Unmatched junction bases numbered 10, after V lost 4 bases and J lost 9 bases. Per the germline V gene, CDR1 is SGHRS and CDR2 is YFSETQ. This CDR3 has 15 amino acids.

The CDR3 protein is CASSPGASGGAGELFF. DNA for the CDR3: TGTGCCAGCAGCCCCGGGGCTAGCGGGGGGGCCGGGGAGCTGTTTTTT. The chain employs TRBV11-2 and TRBJ2-2, with TRBD2 identical over 12 bases. The CDR3 consists of 16 residues. From germline, CDR1 is SGHAT and CDR2 FQNNGV. Trimming at V came to 5 bases and at J to 6 bases, leaving 7 bases not matched to a gene.

The chain recombines TRBV4-3 with TRBJ1-2; 8 bases match TRBD1. Germline CDR1 reads LGHNA; CDR2 reads YSLEER. This CDR3 has 14 residues. Germline trimming cut 3 bases from V and 4 bases from J; bases unmatched to any gene: 4. CDR3 protein: CASSQDRVGYGYTF. CDR3 nucleotide sequence: TGCGCCAGCAGCCAGGACAGGGTTGGCTATGGCTACACCTTC.

The chain recombines TRBV4-3 with TRBJ2-7; 11 bases are shared with TRBD2. The CDR3 spans 14 residues. Trimming at V came to 5 bases and at J to 6 bases, leaving 6 bases not matched to a gene. Germline values: CDR1 LGHNA, CDR2 YSLEER. CDR3 in DNA: TGCGCCAGCAGCTATACTAGCGGGAGTTCCGAGCAGTACTTC. Protein: CASSYTSGSSEQYF.

V gene TRBV30 combines with J gene TRBJ2-1; TRBD1 agrees at 7 bases. Germline CDR1 reads GTSNPN; CDR2 reads SVGIG (reference sequence). The CDR3 is 12 amino acids. V gave up 5 bases and J gave up 7 bases; unmatched junction bases: 5. CDR3 loop: CAWLYRGNEQFF. CDR3 DNA sequence: TGTGCCTGGCTCTACAGGGGTAATGAGCAGTTCTTC.

The V and J genes are TRBV12-5 and TRBJ2-6; tentative D call: TRBD1 (6 bases). V lost 3 bases, J lost 0 bases, and 18 bases lay in between. Germline-derived CDR1 and CDR2 are LGHNT and FRNRAP. This CDR3 comprises 19 residues. CDR3 DNA sequence: TGTGCTAGTGGTTTTACAGGGCTCCTTCATTCCTCTGGGGCCAACGTCCTGACTTTC. This encodes CASGFTGLLHSSGANVLTF.

The chain carries TRBV6-5 and TRBJ1-2; D remains ambiguous. The CDR3 covers 14 residues. Trimming cost V 2 bases and J 4 bases, with 11 bases left between them. Germline lookup yields CDR1 MNHEY and CDR2 SVGAGI. As DNA, the CDR3 is TGTGCCAGCAGTTACACGGAGGCGGGCTATGGCTACACCTTC. This translates into CASSYTEAGYGYTF.

The V gene is TRBV29-1, the J gene TRBJ2-3; tentative D call: TRBD2 (6 bases). CDR1 is SQVTM, CDR2 ANQGSEA, per germline. The V end lost 3 bases, the J end lost 4 bases, and 14 bases lay between the germline ends. This CDR3 has 14 residues. CDR3 DNA sequence: TGCAGCGTTGAGGGGGACTGGCGGCCAGATACGCAGTATTTT. Translated: CSVEGDWRPDTQYF.

The sample holds a few counts of this clone. The chain joins TRBV10-3 to TRBJ1-1; 8 nucleotides agree with TRBD1. V shed 7 bases, J shed 1 base, and the junction held 5 bases outside the gene matches. This CDR3 has 14 amino acids. Looked up from germline, CDR1 is ENHRY and CDR2 is SYGVKD. In DNA form, the CDR3 reads TGTGCCATCAAGCCGGGACAGGAGAACACTGAAGCTTTCTTT. Translated: CAIKPGQENTEAFF.

The chain carries TRBV11-2 and TRBJ2-2, with 11 bases lining up with TRBD2. V shed 3 bases and J 4 bases; nucleotides not matched to a gene: 4. The germline CDR1 and CDR2 sequences are SGHAT and FQNNGV. The CDR3 sequence is 16 residues long. The CDR3 DNA reads TGTGCCAGCAGCTTCATAGCGGGGGGGCGCACCGGGGAGCTGTTTTTT. It specifies CASSFIAGGRTGELFF.

The chain links TRBV7-3 to TRBJ2-3; D possibly corresponds to TRBD2 (6 bases). CDR3 size: 16 residues. Per germline, CDR1 SGHTA and CDR2 FQGTGA. The V end lost 2 bases, the J end lost 3 bases, and 15 bases lay between the germline ends. The CDR3 here is CASSLGAGRLTDTQYF. The CDR3 bases are TGTGCCAGCAGCTTAGGGGCGGGGAGGTTGACAGATACGCAGTATTTT.

The chain carries TRBV18 and TRBJ1-1; D gene uncertain. The length of the CDR3 is 19 residues. The germline V gene has CDR1 KGHSH and CDR2 LQKENI. Deletions cut 4 bases from V and 1 base from J, with 25 bases between. This chain's CDR3 is CASSLRRTTPLEGNTEAFF. DNA for the CDR3: TGTGCCAGCTCACTCCGCAGGACGACTCCCCTTGAGGGGAACACTGAAGCTTTCTTT.

The chain is built from TRBV5-6 and TRBJ2-7, with 9 positions matching TRBD2. V shed 4 bases, J shed 7 bases, and the junction held 3 bases outside the gene matches. The CDR3 has 12 residues. From germline, CDR1 is SGHDT and CDR2 YYEEEE. The CDR3 reads CASSGLAGEQYF. CDR3 sequence (DNA): TGTGCCAGCAGCGGGCTAGCGGGAGAGCAGTACTTC.

The chain has TRBV5-4 and TRBJ2-7; 13 positions agree with TRBD2. CDR3 length equals 15 residues. Germline values: CDR1 SGHNT, CDR2 YYREEE (reference sequence). Trimming at V came to 4 bases and at J to 6 bases, leaving 7 bases not matched to a gene. The CDR3 here is CASSTRTSGRSEQYF. CDR3 nucleotide sequence: TGTGCCAGCAGCACCCGGACTAGCGGGAGAAGCGAGCAGTACTTC.

This sequence joins TRBV5-5 and TRBJ1-5, with D tentatively TRBD1 (5 bases). V was pared by 1 base and J by 2 bases, with 10 bases between. This CDR3 comprises 15 residues. Per germline, CDR1 SGHKS and CDR2 YYEKEE (reference sequence). The DNA for the CDR3 is TGTGCCAGCAGCTTGACCAGGGTCGGCAATCAGCCCCAGCATTTT. This codes for CASSLTRVGNQPQHF.

The chain links TRBV11-2 to TRBJ1-5, with unresolved D. V was trimmed by 2 bases and J by 2 bases, leaving 7 bases between them. The CDR3 length is 14 residues. Per the germline V gene, CDR1 is SGHAT and CDR2 is FQNNGV. The CDR3 spells CASSLSPGNQPQHF. In nucleotides, the CDR3 is TGTGCCAGCAGCTTATCTCCCGGCAATCAGCCCCAGCATTTT. Together with reference TRBV11-2 and TRBJ1-5, the CDR3 gives the full variable domain: EAGVAQSPRYKIIEKRQSVAFWCNPISGHATLYWYQQILGQGPKLLIQFQNNGVVDDSQLPKDRFSAERLKGVDSTLKIQPAKLEDSAVYLCASSLSPGNQPQHFGDGTRLSIL.

To note about this clone: At one of its ends the junction is not consistent with the germline gene, which may arise from a read error. The rearrangement uses TRBV10-3 and TRBJ2-4, with D possibly matching TRBD2 (5 bases). Germline lookup yields CDR1 ENHRY and CDR2 SYGVKD. The CDR3 contains 13 residues. The CDR3 nucleotides read TGTGTCATCAGTGAGGTGGGAGCGGACATTCAGTACTTC. Translation: CVISEVGADIQYF.

This sequence joins TRBV30 and TRBJ2-5; 11 positions match TRBD1. The CDR3 is 14 amino acids. Germline CDR1 is GTSNPN and CDR2 is SVGIG (reference sequence). V lost 1 base to trimming and J lost 5 bases; unmatched junction nucleotides: 3. The CDR3, as DNA: TGTGCCTGGAGTGCGGGACAGGGGGGCGAGACCCAGTACTTC. Amino acids: CAWSAGQGGETQYF.

With regard to this clone: The sample contains more than one DNA sequence encoding this CDR3. This chain uses TRBV5-4 with TRBJ2-1; D gene uncertain. This CDR3 has 14 residues. Germline assignment: CDR1 SGHNT and CDR2 YYREEE (reference sequence). V was shortened by 4 bases and J by 0 bases, with 8 bases between the two germline ends. CDR3 bases: TGTGCCAGCAGCCCCCGGTTCTCCTACAATGAGCAGTTCTTC. This encodes CASSPRFSYNEQFF.

The CDR3 coding sequence is TGTGCCAGTAGTTCCCCGGGAGTCTCCTTATATGGCTACACCTTC. Its protein is CASSSPGVSLYGYTF. This chain joins TRBV19 and TRBJ1-2; D unresolved. The CDR3 covers 15 residues. Germline CDR1 LNHDA, CDR2 SQIVND (reference sequence). V lost 5 bases and J lost 5, with 18 bases in between.

This sequence joins TRBV6-6 and TRBJ2-7; maybe TRBD2 (5 bases). The CDR3 contains 16 residues. Germline V lookup: CDR1 MNHNY, CDR2 SVGAGI (reference sequence). V was pared by 2 bases and J by 4 bases, with 18 bases between. The chain's CDR3 is CASSYRRAAESYEQYF. Here the CDR3 DNA reads TGTGCCAGCAGTTACCGTAGAGCGGCAGAGAGTTACGAGCAGTACTTC.

This clone was seen only once. V is TRBV6-5 and J is TRBJ1-1; no definite D call. This CDR3 is 14 amino acids long. Germline V lookup: CDR1 MNHEY, CDR2 SVGAGI. V gave up 8 bases and J gave up 4 bases, with 17 bases separating them. The CDR3 region has the DNA TGTGCCAGCGGGTTGGGTCTACGGAGCACTGAAGCTTTCTTT. Protein product: CASGLGLRSTEAFF.

V and J are TRBV9 and TRBJ1-1; D is undetermined. The length of the CDR3 is 14 residues. CDR1 and CDR2 (germline): SGDLS, YYNGEE. V lost 4 bases to trimming and J lost 4 bases, with 14 bases between them. Here the CDR3 reads CASSPAIGGTEAFF. The CDR3 DNA is TGTGCCAGCAGCCCGGCAATTGGCGGCACTGAAGCTTTCTTT.

V usage is TRBV11-2 and J usage is TRBJ2-7; 8 positions agree with TRBD1. Germline CDR1 and CDR2: SGHAT and FQNNGV. The ends lost 1 base at V and 2 bases at J; junction bases unmatched: 10. This CDR3 contains 17 residues. The chain's CDR3 is CASSLGYGQGTTYEQYF. CDR3 in DNA: TGTGCCAGCAGCTTAGGGTACGGACAGGGCACTACCTACGAGCAGTACTTC.